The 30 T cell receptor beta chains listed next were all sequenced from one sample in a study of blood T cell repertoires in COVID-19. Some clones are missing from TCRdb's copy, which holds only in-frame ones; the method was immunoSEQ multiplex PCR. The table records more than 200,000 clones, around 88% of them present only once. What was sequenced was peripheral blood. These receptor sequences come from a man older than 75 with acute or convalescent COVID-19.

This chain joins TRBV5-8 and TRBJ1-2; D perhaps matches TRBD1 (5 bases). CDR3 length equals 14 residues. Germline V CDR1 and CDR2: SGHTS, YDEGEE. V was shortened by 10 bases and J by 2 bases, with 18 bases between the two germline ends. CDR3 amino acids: CACSRRGGNYGYTF. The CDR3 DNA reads TGTGCCTGTTCCAGGAGGGGCGGGAACTATGGCTACACCTTC.

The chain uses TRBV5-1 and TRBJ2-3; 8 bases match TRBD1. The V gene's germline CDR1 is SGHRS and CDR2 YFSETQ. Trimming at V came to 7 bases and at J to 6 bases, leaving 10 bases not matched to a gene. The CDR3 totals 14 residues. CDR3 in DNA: TGCGCCAGCGGGAGGACAGGGCAATTGGATACGCAGTATTTT. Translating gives CASGRTGQLDTQYF.

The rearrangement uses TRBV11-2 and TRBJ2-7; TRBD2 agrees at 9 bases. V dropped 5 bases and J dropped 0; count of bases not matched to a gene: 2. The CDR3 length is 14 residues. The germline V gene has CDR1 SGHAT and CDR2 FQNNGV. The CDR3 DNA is TGTGCCAGCAGCCGTAGCGGGAGCTCCTACGAGCAGTACTTC. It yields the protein CASSRSGSSYEQYF. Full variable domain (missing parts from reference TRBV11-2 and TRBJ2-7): EAGVAQSPRYKIIEKRQSVAFWCNPISGHATLYWYQQILGQGPKLLIQFQNNGVVDDSQLPKDRFSAERLKGVDSTLKIQPAKLEDSAVYLCASSRSGSSYEQYFGPGTRLTVT.

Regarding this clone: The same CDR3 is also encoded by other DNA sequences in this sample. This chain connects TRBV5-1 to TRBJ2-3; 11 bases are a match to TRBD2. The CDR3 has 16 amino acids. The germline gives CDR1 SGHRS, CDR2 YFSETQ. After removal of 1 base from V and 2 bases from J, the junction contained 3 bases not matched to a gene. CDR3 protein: CASSLRTSGLTDTQYF. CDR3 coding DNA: TGCGCCAGCAGCTTGAGGACTAGCGGGCTCACAGATACGCAGTATTTT. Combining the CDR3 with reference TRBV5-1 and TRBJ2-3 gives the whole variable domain KAGVTQTPRYLIKTRGQQVTLSCSPISGHRSVSWYQQTPGQGLQFLFEYFSETQRNKGNFPGRFSGRQFSNSRSEMNVSTLELGDSALYLCASSLRTSGLTDTQYFGPGTRLTVL.

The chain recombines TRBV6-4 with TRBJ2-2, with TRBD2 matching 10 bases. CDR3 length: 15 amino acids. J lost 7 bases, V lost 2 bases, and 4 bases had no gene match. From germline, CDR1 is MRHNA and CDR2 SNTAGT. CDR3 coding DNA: TGTGCCAGCAGTGACACGGGACTAGCGCACGGGGAGCTGTTTTTT. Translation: CASSDTGLAHGELFF.

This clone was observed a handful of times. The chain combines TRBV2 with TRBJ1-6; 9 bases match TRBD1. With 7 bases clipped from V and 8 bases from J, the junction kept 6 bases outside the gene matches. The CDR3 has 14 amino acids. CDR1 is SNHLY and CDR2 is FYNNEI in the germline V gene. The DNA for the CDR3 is TGTGCCAGCACCCTCGGACAGGGGTATTCACCCCTCCACTTT. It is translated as CASTLGQGYSPLHF.

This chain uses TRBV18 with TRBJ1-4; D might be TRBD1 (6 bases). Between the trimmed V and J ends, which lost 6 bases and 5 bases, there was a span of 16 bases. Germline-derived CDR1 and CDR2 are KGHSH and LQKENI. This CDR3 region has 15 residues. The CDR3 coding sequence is TGTGCCAGCTCCCCGTATGCAGGGGAGAATGAAAAACTGTTTTTT. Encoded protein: CASSPYAGENEKLFF.

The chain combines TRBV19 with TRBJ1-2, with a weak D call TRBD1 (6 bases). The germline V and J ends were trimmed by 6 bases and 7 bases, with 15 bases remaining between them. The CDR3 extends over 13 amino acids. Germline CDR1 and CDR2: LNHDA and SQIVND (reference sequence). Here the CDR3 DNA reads TGTGCCAGTAGGATAACAGGGAACCGTGGCTACACCTTC. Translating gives CASRITGNRGYTF.

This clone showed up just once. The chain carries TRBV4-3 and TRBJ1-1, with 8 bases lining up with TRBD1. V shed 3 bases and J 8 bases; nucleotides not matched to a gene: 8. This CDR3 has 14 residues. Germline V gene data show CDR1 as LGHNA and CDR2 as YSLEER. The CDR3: CASSQTTGEREAFF. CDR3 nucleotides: TGCGCCAGCAGCCAGACGACAGGGGAGAGGGAAGCTTTCTTT.

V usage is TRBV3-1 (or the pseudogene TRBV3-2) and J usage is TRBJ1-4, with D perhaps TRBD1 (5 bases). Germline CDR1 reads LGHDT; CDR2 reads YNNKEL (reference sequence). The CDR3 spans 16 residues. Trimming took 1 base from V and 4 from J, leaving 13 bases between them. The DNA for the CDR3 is TGTGCCAGCAGCCAAGGTTACGCAGGGAATAATGAAAAACTGTTTTTT. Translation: CASSQGYAGNNEKLFF.

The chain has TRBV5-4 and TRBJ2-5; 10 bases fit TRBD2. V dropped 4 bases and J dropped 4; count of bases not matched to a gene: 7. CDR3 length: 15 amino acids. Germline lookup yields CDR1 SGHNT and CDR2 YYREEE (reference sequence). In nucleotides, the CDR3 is TGTGCCAGCAGCCTGAGCGGGGGGGCCATAGAGACCCAGTACTTC. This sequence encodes CASSLSGGAIETQYF.

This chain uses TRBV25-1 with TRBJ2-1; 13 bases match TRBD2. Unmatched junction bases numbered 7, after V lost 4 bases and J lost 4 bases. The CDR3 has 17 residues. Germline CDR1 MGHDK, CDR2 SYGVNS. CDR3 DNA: TGTGCCAGCAGTGGGGGGACTAGCGGGGAGATTTACAATGAGCAGTTCTTC. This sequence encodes CASSGGTSGEIYNEQFF.

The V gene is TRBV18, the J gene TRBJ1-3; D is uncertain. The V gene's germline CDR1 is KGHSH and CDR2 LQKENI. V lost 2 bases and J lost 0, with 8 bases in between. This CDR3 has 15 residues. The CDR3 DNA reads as TGTGCCAGCTCACCAAAGGAGGTCTCTGGAAACACCATATATTTT. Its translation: CASSPKEVSGNTIYF.

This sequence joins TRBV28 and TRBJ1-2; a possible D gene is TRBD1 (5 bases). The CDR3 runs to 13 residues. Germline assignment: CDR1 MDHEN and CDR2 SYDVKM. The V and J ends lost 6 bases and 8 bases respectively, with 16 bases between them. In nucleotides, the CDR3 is TGTGCCAGCAGCCCAGGGTCCCGGAGCGGCTACACCTTC. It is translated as CASSPGSRSGYTF.

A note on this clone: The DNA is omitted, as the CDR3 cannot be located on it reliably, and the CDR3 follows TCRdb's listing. This chain's CDR3 is CASSLVGGGNTF. This chain uses TRBV5-6 with TRBJ1-2. The V gene's germline CDR1 is SGHDT and CDR2 YYEEEE. The CDR3 totals 12 residues, both ends included.

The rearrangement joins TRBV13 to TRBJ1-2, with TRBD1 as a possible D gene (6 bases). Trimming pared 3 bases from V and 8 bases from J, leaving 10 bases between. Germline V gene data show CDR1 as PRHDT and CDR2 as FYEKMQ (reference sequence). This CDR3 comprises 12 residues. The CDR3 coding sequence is TGTGCCAGCAGCTTTAACAGGGTGGGCTACACCTTC. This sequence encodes CASSFNRVGYTF. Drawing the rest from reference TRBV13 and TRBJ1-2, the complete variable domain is AAGVIQSPRHLIKEKRETATLKCYPIPRHDTVYWYQQGPGQDPQFLISFYEKMQSDKGSIPDRFSAQQFSDYHSELNMSSLELGDSALYFCASSFNRVGYTFGSGTRLTVV.

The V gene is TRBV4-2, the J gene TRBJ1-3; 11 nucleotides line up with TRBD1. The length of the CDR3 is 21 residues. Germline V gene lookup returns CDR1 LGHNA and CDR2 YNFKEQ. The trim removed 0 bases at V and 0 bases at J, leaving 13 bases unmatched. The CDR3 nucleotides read TGTGCCAGCAGCCAAGATACCACCGGGACAGGGGGTCTCCTCTCTGGAAACACCATATATTTT. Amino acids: CASSQDTTGTGGLLSGNTIYF.

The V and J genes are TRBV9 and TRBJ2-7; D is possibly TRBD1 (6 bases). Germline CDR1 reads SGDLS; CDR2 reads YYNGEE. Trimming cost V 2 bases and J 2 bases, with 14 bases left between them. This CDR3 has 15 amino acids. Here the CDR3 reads CASSVGQTYPYEQYF. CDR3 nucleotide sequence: TGTGCCAGCAGCGTCGGACAGACGTATCCCTACGAGCAGTACTTC.

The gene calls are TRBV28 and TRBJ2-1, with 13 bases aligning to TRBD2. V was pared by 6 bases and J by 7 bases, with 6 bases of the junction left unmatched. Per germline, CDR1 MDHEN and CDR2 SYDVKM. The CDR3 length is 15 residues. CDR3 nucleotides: TGTGCCAGCAGCCGACTAGCGGGAGGCCGGAATGAGCAGTTCTTC. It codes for CASSRLAGGRNEQFF.

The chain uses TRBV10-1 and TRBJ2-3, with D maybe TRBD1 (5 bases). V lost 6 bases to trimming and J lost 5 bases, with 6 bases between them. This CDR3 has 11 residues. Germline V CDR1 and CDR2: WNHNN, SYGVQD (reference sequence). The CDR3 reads CASRGEDTQYF. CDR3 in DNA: TGCGCCAGCAGAGGGGAAGATACGCAGTATTTT.

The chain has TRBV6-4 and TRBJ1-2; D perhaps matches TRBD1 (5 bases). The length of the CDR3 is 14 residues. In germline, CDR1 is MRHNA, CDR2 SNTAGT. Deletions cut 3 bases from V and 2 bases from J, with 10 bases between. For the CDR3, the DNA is TGTGCCAGCAGTGAAGGGCAGGGCAACTATGGCTACACCTTC. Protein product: CASSEGQGNYGYTF.

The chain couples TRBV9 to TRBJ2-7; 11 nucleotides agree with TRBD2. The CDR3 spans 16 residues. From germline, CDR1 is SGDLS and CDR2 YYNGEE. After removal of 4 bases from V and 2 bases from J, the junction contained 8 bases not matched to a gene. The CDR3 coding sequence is TGTGCCAGCAGCCCGATGAGACTAGCGGGACCCTACGAGCAGTACTTC. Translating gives CASSPMRLAGPYEQYF.

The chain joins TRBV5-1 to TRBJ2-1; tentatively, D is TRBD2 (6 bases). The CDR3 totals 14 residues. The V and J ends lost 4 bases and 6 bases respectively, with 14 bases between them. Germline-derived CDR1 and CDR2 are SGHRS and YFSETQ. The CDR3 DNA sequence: TGCGCCAGCAGCCCGGGTGGACTAATCAATGAGCAGTTCTTC. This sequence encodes CASSPGGLINEQFF. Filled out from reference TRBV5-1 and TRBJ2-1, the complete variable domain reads KAGVTQTPRYLIKTRGQQVTLSCSPISGHRSVSWYQQTPGQGLQFLFEYFSETQRNKGNFPGRFSGRQFSNSRSEMNVSTLELGDSALYLCASSPGGLINEQFFGPGTRLTVL.

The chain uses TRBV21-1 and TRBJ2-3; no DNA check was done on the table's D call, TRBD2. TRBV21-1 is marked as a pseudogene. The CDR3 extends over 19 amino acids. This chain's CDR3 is CASTTGLAGADGYTDTQYF. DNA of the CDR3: TGTGCCAGCACCACGGGTCTAGCGGGAGCGGACGGCTACACAGATACGCAGTATTTT.

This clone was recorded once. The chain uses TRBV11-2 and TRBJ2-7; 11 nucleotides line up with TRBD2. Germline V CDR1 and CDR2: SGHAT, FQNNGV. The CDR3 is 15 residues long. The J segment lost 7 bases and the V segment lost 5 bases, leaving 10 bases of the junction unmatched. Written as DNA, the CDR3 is TGTGCCAGCAGCCAGACTAGCGGGGCTCAAATAGAGCAGTACTTC. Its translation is CASSQTSGAQIEQYF.

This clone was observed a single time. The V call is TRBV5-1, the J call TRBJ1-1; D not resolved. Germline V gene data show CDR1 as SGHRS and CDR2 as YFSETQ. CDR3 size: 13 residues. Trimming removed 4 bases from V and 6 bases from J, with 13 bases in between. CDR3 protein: CASSIDGGPEAFF. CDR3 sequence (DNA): TGCGCCAGCAGCATTGATGGAGGCCCTGAAGCTTTCTTT. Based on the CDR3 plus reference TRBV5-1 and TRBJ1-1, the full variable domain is KAGVTQTPRYLIKTRGQQVTLSCSPISGHRSVSWYQQTPGQGLQFLFEYFSETQRNKGNFPGRFSGRQFSNSRSEMNVSTLELGDSALYLCASSIDGGPEAFFGQGTRLTVV.

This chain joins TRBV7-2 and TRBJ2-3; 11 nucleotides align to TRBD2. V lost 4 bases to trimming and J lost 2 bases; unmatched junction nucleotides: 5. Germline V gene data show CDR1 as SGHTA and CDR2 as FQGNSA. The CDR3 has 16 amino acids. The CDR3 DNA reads TGTGCCAGCAGCTCCAGGACTAGCGGGTACACAGATACGCAGTATTTT. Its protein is CASSSRTSGYTDTQYF.

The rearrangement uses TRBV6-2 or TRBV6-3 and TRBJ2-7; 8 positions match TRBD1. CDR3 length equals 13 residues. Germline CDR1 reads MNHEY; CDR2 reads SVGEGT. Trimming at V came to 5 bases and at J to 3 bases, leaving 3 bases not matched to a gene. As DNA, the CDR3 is TGTGCCAGCAGTCTACAGGGGGGCTACGAGCAGTACTTC. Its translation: CASSLQGGYEQYF.

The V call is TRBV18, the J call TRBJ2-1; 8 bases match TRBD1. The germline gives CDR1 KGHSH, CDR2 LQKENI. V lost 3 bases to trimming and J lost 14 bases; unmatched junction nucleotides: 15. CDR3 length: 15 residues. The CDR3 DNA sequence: TGTGCCAGCTCACCTTCAACCGGGGGACAGGCCACCGAGTTCTTC. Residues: CASSPSTGGQATEFF.

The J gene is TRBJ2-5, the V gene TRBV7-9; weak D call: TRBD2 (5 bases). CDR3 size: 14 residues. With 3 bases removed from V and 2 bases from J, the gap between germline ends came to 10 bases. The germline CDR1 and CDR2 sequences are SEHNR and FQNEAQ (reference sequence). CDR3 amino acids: CASSLREIQETQYF. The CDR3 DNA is TGTGCCAGCAGCTTGAGGGAGATACAAGAGACCCAGTACTTC.